The text below deals with one T cell receptor beta chain. The antigen remains undetermined. The sample is drawn from a study of shared clonotypes between healthy human individuals. Study-level points and caveats: Only blood was sampled, and tissue TCR repertoires likely differ from blood ones.

TCRdb's copy holds only in-frame clones and misses some; the assay was immunoSEQ multiplex PCR. The repertoire holds over a million clones, with roughly 74% as singletons. V was trimmed by 4 bases and J by 6 bases, leaving 19 bases between them. Germline CDR1 is MNHGY and CDR2 is SVAAGI. The length of the CDR3 is 15 residues. The chain uses TRBV6-9 and TRBJ2-7; tentatively, D is TRBD2 (5 bases). This sequence originates from a man aged 18 to 30 in good health. Some clones in this sample may be carry-over from other donors' samples. Specimen: memory CD4+ T cells from PBMCs. Subset of the sample: CD45RA-negative fraction. This CDR3 is CASSSTPTNPGEQYF. Written as DNA, the CDR3 is TGTGCCAGCAGTTCAACCCCGACTAACCCTGGCGAGCAGTACTTC.